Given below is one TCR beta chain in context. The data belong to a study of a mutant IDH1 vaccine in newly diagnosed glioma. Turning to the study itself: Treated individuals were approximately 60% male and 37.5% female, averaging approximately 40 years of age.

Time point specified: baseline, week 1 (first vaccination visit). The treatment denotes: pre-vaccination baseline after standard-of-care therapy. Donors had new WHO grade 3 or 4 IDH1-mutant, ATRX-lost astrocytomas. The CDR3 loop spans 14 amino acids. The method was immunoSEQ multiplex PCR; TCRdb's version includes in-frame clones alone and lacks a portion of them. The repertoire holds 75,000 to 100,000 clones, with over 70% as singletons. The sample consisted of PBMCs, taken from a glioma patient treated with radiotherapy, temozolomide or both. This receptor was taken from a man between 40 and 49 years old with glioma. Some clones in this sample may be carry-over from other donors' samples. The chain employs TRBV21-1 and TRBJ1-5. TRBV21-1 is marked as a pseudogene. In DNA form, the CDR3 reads TGTGCCAGCAGCAACGGGACGGAGAATCAGCCCCAGCATTTT. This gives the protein CASSNGTENQPQHF.